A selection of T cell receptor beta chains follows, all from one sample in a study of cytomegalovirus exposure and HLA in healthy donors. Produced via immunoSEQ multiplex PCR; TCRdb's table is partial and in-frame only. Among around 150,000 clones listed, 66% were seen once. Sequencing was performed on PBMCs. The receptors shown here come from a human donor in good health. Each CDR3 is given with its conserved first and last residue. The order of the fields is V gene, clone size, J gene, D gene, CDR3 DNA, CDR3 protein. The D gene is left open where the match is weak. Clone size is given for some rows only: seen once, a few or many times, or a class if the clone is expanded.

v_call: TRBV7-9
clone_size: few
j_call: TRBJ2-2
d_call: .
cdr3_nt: TGTGCCAGCAGCCCAAGCGGGACCGGGGAGCTGTTTTTT
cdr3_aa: CASSPSGTGELFF

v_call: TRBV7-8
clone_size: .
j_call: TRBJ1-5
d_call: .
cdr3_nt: TGTGCCAGCAGCTCGACCGGGATTAGCAATCAGCCCCAGCATTTT
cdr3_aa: CASSSTGISNQPQHF

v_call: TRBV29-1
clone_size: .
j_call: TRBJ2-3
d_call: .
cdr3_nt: TGCAGCGTTGAAGATGGTCAGGAACCTACGCAGTATTTT
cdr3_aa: CSVEDGQEPTQYF

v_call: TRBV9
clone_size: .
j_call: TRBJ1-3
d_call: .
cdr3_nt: TGTGCCAGCAGCGTCCAGTGGGTGCTAGCTGGAAACACCATATATTTT
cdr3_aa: CASSVQWVLAGNTIYF

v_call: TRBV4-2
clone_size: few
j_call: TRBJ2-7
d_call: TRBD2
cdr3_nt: TGTGCCAGCAGCCAAGATTATAGCCTAGCGGGAACGTCCTACGAGCAGTACTTC
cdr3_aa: CASSQDYSLAGTSYEQYF

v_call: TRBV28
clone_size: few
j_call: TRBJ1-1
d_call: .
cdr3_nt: TGTGCCAGCTCCCGCTGGGGGGGGCACACTGAAGCTTTCTTT
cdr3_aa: CASSRWGGHTEAFF

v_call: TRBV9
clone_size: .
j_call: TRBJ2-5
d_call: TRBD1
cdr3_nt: TGTGCCAGCAGCGTAGACAGGGGTGGTGAGACTCAGTACTTC
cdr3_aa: CASSVDRGGETQYF

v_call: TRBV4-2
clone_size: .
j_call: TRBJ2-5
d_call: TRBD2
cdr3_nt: TGTGCCAGCACCGGGGCCCTAGCGGGAGTGGAGACCCAGTACTTC
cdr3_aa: CASTGALAGVETQYF

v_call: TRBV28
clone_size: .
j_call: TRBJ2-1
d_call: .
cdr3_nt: TGTGCCAGCGGGTCCGGGTCGGCTCCCCTCAATGAGCAGTTCTTC
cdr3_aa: CASGSGSAPLNEQFF

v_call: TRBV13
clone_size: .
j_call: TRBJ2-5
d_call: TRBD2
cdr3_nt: TGTGCCAGCAGCCCAGCCGGACTAGCGGGGGAGGGAGAGACCCAGTACTTC
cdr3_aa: CASSPAGLAGEGETQYF